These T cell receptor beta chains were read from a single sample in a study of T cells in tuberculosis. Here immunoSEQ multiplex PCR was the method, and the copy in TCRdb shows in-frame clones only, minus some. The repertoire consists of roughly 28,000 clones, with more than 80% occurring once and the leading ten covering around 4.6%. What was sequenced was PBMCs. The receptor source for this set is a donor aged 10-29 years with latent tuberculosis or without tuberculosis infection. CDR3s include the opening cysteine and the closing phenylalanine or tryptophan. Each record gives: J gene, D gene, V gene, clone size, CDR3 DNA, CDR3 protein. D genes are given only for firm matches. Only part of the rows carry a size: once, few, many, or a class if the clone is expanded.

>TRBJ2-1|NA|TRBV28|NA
TGTGCCATCAGGGGGGGGGAATATGAGCAGTTCTTC
CAIRGGEYEQFF
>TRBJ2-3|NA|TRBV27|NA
TGTGCCAGCAGGACTCGGGGATACACAGATACGCAGTATTTT
CASRTRGYTDTQYF
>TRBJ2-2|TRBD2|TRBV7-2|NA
TGTGCCAGCAGCCGAACAGCTCCCGGGACTAGCGGGAGAGGGGAGCTGTTTTTT
CASSRTAPGTSGRGELFF
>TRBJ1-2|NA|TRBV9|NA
TGTGCCAGCAGCGTAGCTGAGGTCAGTAACTATGGCTACACCTTC
CASSVAEVSNYGYTF
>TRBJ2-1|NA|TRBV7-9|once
TGTGCCAGCAGCTTTTACCTGGACACCTCCTACAATGAGCAGTTCTTC
CASSFYLDTSYNEQFF
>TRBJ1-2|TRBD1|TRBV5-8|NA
TGTGCCAGCAGCTTGTCGTGGCAGGGGGCAAACTATGGCTACACCTTC
CASSLSWQGANYGYTF
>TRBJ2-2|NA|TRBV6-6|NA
TGTGCCAGCAGTTACTTCATCAGGGATACCGGGGAGCTGTTTTTT
CASSYFIRDTGELFF
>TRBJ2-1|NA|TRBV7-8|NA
TGTGCCAGCACATCAGGGGGGAATTCCTACAATGAGCAGTTCTTC
CASTSGGNSYNEQFF
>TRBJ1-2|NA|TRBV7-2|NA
TGTGCCAGCAGCTCCCGGGAGTATGGCTACACCTTC
CASSSREYGYTF
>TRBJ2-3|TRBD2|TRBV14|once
TGTGCCAGCAGCGCCCTAGCGGGGGGCTCTAGGGATACGCAGTATTTT
CASSALAGGSRDTQYF